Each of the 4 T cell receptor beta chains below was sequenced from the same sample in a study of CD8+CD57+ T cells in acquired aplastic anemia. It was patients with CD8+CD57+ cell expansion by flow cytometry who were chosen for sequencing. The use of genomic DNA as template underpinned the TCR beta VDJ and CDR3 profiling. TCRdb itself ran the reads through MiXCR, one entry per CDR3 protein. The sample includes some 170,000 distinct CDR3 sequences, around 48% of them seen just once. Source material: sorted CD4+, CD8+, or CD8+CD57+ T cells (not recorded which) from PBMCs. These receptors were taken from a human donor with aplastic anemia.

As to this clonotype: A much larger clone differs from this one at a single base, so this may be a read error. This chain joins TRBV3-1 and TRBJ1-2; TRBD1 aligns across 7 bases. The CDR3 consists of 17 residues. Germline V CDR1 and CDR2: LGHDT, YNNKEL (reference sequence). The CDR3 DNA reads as TGTGCCTGCAGCCAAGATCGGTTAGGGGGCTATCGCTATGGCTACACCTTC. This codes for CACSQDRLGGYRYGYTF.

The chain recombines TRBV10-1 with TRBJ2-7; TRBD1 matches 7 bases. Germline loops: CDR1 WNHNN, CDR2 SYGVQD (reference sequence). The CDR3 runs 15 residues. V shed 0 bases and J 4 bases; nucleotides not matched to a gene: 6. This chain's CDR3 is CASSESGQGVYEQYF. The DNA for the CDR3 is TGCGCCAGCAGTGAGTCGGGCCAGGGGGTGTACGAGCAGTACTTC.

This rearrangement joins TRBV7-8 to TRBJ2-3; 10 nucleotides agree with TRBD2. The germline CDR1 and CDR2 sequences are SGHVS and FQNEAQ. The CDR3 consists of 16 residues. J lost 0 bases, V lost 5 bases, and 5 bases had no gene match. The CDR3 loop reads CASSRRTSGSTDTQYF. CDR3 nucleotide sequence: TGTGCCAGCAGCCGACGGACTAGCGGTAGCACAGATACGCAGTATTTT.

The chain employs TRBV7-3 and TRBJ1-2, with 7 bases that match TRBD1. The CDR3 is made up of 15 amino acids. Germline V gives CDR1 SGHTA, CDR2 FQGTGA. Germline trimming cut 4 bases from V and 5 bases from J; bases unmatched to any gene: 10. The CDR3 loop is CASSSSGTDSYGYTF. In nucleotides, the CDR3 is TGTGCCAGCAGCTCGTCCGGGACAGATTCTTATGGCTACACCTTC.